The sequence of this TCR beta chain was determined in a study of spatial heterogeneity in lung cancer. For the study at large: Detected sequences consistently included more beta-chain ones than alpha-chain ones. Strong correlation linked TCR transcript counts in tumor regions to a T cell module score derived from matched bulk RNA-seq.

The study, taken as a whole, reports: The study found that expanded intratumoral alpha and beta TCR counts tracked tumor mutation counts. The recorded estimate of tumor T cell coverage is around 7.7% for alpha chains and about 12% for beta chains.

One entry per CDR3 protein results from TCRdb running MiXCR on the 5' RACE reads. The sample has 10,000 or so distinct CDR3 sequences; roughly 8.4% are singletons. This clonotype was detected many times. Its antigen is as yet unknown. Indicated time point: sample taken at primary tumor resection. The study sequenced unsorted whole RNA from tumor, nontumor lung or frozen PBMC. Unmatched junction bases numbered 10, after V lost 0 bases and J lost 12 bases. This CDR3 has 15 residues. In germline, CDR1 is MNHNS, CDR2 SASEGT. The specimen was lung tumor tissue, collected at surgery. The TCR comes from a male donor with early-stage non-small cell lung cancer. The V and J genes are TRBV6-1 and TRBJ2-1; 8 nucleotides match TRBD2. In DNA form, the CDR3 reads TGTGCCAGCAGTGAAGCGGGCGGGAGGCCAAGGGGGCAGTTCTTC. Its translation is CASSEAGGRPRGQFF.